This TCR beta chain was found in a study of technical replicates of blood from a few donors. Assay used: immunoSEQ multiplex PCR; TCRdb lists only in-frame clones, some missing. The sample shows tens of thousands of clones, less than 90% of them seen only once. The specimen sequenced was PBMCs. The TCR comes from a human donor in good health. Some clones in this sample may be carry-over from other donors' samples.

The CDR3 bases are TGTGCCAGCAGCAAAAGTGCGGGAGGTAACACCGGGGAGCTGTTTTTT. It translates to CASSKSAGGNTGELFF. The chain uses TRBV7-2 and TRBJ2-2; 8 positions agree with TRBD2. Germline loops: CDR1 SGHTA, CDR2 FQGNSA. The CDR3 totals 16 residues. The junction had 7 bases not matched to a gene; V was cut back by 5 bases and J by 2 bases.